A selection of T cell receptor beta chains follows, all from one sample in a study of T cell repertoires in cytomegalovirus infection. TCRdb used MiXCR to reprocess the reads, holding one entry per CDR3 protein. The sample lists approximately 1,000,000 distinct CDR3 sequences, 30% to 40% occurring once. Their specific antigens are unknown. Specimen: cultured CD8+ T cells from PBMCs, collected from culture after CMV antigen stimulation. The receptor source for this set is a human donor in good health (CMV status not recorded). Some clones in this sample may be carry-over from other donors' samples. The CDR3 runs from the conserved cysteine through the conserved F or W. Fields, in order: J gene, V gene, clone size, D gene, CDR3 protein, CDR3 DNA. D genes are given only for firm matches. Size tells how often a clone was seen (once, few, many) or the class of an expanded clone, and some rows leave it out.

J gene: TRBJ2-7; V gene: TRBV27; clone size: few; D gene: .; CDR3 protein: CASSLSGIYEQYF; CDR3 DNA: TGTGCCAGCAGTTTATCAGGGATCTACGAGCAGTACTTC
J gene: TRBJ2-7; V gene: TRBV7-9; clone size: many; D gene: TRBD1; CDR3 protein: CASSATGTGFYEQYF; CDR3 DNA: TGTGCCAGCAGCGCCACCGGGACAGGGTTTTACGAGCAGTACTTC
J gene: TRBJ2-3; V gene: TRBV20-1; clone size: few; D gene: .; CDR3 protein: CSAPKGAGATDTQYF; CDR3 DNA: TGCAGTGCTCCTAAAGGAGCGGGTGCCACAGATACGCAGTATTTT
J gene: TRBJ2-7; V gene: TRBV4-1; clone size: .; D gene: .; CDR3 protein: CASSLVPGINPYEQYF; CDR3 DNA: TGCGCCAGCAGCCTTGTCCCAGGGATCAACCCCTACGAGCAGTACTTC
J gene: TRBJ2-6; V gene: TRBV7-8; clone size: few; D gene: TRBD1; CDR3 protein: CASSFSDRAGANVLTF; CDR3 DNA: TGTGCCAGCAGCTTCTCGGACAGGGCTGGGGCCAACGTCCTGACTTTC
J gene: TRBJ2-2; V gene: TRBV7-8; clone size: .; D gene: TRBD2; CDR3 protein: CASSLGAGGNTGELFF; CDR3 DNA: TGTGCCAGCAGCTTAGGAGCGGGGGGGAACACCGGGGAGCTGTTTTTT
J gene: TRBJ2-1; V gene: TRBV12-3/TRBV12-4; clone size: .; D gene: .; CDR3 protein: CASSLGRAGANEQFF; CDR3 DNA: TGTGCCAGCAGTTTAGGGCGGGCGGGTGCGAATGAGCAGTTCTTC
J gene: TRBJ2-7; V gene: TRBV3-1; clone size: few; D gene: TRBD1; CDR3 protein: CASSPGDRVREQYF; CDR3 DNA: TGTGCCAGCAGCCCCGGGGACAGGGTGAGAGAGCAGTACTTC
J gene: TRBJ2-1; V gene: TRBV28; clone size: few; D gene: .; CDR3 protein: CASSFIIWQGTNNEQFF; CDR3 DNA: TGTGCCAGCAGTTTTATCATCTGGCAGGGAACTAATAATGAGCAGTTCTTC
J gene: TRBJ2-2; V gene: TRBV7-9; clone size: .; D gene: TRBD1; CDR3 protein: CASSSGTEDTGELFF; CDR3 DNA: TGTGCCAGCAGCTCCGGGACAGAAGACACCGGGGAGCTGTTTTTT
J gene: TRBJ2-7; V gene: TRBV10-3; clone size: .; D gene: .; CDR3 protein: CAISESLRDTPYEQYF; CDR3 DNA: TGTGCCATCAGTGAGTCATTGAGAGACACCCCCTACGAGCAGTACTTC
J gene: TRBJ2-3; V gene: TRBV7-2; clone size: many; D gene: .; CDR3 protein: CASSLVGRGPTDTQYF; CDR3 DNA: TGTGCCAGCAGCTTAGTGGGGCGGGGGCCAACAGATACGCAGTATTTT
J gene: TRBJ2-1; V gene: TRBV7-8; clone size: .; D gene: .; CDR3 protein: CASSSSGASSYNEQFF; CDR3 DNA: TGTGCCAGCAGCTCCTCGGGGGCGAGCTCCTACAATGAGCAGTTCTTC
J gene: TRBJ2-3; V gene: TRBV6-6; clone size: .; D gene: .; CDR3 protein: CASSYVGTPTDTQYF; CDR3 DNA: TGTGCCAGCAGTTACGTCGGGACCCCCACAGATACGCAGTATTTT
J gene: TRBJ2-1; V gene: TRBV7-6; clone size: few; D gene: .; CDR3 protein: CASSLASAGPYNEQFF; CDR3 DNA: TGTGCCAGCAGCTTAGCGTCGGCAGGGCCTTACAATGAGCAGTTCTTC
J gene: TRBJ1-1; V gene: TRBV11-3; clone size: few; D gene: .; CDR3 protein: CASSRRDGTYTEAFF; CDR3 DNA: TGTGCCAGCAGCCGGCGCGACGGAACATACACTGAAGCTTTCTTT
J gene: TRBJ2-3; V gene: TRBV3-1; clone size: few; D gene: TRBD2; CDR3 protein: CASSQDGGLADTSTDTQYF; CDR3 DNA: TGTGCCAGCAGCCAAGATGGGGGACTAGCGGATACTAGCACAGATACGCAGTATTTT
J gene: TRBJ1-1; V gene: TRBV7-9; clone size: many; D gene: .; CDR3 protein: CASSLTLGREDDTEAFF; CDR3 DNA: TGTGCCAGCAGCTTAACCCTCGGCAGGGAAGACGACACTGAAGCTTTCTTT
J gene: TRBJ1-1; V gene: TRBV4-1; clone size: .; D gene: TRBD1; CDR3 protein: CASSQGVTGVPAFF; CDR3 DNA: TGCGCCAGCAGCCAAGGGGTGACAGGGGTTCCAGCTTTCTTT
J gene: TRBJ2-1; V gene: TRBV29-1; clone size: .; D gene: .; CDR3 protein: CSVELQYNEQFF; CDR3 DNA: TGCAGCGTTGAACTACAGTACAATGAGCAGTTCTTC
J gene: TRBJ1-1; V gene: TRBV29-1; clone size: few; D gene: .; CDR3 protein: CSGYRLGTEAFF; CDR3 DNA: TGCAGTGGGTACAGGTTGGGCACTGAAGCTTTCTTT
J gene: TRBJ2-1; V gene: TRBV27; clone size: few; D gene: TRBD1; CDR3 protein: CASSLSLVRDRPKSSYNEQFF; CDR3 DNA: TGTGCCAGCAGTTTATCCCTCGTCCGGGACAGGCCCAAGAGCTCCTACAATGAGCAGTTCTTC
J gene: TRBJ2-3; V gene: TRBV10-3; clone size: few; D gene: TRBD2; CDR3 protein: CAISESITSGGPDTQYF; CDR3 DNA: TGTGCCATCAGTGAGTCAATAACTAGCGGGGGGCCAGATACGCAGTATTTT
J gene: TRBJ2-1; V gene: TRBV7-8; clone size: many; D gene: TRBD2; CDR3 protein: CASSVAGQFYNEQFF; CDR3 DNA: TGTGCCAGCAGCGTAGCGGGGCAATTCTACAATGAGCAGTTCTTC
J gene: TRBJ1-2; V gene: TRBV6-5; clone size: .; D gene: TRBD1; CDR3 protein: CASSYFTGDVSYGYTF; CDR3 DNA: TGTGCCAGCAGTTACTTTACAGGGGATGTAAGCTATGGCTACACCTTC
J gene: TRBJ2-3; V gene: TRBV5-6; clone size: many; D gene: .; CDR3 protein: CASSLSGASTDTQYF; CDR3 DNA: TGTGCCAGCAGCTTATCCGGGGCCTCCACAGATACGCAGTATTTT
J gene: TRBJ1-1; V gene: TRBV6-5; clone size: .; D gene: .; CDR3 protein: CASRSPSTEAFF; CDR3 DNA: TGTGCCAGCAGAAGCCCGTCCACGGAGGCTTTCTTT
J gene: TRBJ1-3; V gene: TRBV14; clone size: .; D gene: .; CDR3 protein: CATGDTSSGNTIYF; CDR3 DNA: TGTGCCACGGGGGACACCTCTTCTGGAAACACCATATATTTT
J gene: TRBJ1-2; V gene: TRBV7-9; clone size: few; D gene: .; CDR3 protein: CASSLKGWDYGYTF; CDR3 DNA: TGTGCCAGCAGCTTAAAGGGTTGGGACTATGGCTACACCTTC
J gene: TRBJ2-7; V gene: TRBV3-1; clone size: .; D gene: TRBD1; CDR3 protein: CASSDPTGTGSYEQYF; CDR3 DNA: TGTGCCAGCAGCGATCCTACCGGGACAGGGAGCTACGAGCAGTACTTC
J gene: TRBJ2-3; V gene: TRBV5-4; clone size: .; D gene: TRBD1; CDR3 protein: CASSLAGLDRETDTQYF; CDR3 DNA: TGTGCCAGCAGCTTGGCCGGGCTGGACAGGGAGACAGATACGCAGTATTTT
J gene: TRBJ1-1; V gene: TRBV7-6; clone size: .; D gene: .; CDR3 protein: CASSFLTDRPDAGAEAFF; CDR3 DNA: TGTGCCAGCAGCTTTCTTACCGATCGTCCAGACGCGGGCGCTGAAGCTTTCTTT
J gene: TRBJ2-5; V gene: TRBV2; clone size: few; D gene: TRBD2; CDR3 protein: CASTGTSGGPGETQYF; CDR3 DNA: TGTGCCAGCACCGGGACTAGCGGGGGGCCCGGGGAGACCCAGTACTTC
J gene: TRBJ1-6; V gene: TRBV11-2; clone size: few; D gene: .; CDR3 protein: CASSWAGGGGNTAPLHF; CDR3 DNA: TGTGCCAGCAGCTGGGCTGGGGGGGGGGGCAATACGGCACCCCTCCACTTT
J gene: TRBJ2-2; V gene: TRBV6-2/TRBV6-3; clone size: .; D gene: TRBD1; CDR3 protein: CANSFGQGAAGELFF; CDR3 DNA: TGTGCCAACAGTTTTGGACAGGGGGCCGCCGGGGAGCTGTTTTTT
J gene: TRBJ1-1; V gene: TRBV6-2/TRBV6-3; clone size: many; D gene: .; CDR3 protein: CASSYLTDHTEAFF; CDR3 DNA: TGTGCCAGCAGTTACTTGACAGACCACACTGAAGCTTTCTTT
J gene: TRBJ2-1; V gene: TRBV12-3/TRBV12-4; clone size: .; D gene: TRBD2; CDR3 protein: CASSTREGTYNEQFF; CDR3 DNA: TGTGCCAGCAGTACCCGGGAGGGGACCTACAATGAGCAGTTCTTC
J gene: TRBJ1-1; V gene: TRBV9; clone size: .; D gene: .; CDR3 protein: CASSVDPLTGNTEAFF; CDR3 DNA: TGTGCCAGCAGCGTAGACCCTTTGACGGGGAACACTGAAGCTTTCTTT
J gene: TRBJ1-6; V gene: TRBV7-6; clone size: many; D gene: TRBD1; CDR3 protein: CASSPPGTGAAPLHF; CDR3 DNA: TGTGCCAGCAGTCCCCCCGGGACAGGGGCGGCACCCCTCCACTTT
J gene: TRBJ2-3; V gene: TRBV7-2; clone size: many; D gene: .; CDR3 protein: CASSYGAHTDTQYF; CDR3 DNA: TGTGCCAGCAGCTATGGGGCCCACACAGATACGCAGTATTTT
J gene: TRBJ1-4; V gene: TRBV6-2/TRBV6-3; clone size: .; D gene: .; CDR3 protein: CASSARQARNEKLFF; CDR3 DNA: TGTGCCAGCAGTGCGCGACAGGCCAGAAATGAAAAACTGTTTTTT
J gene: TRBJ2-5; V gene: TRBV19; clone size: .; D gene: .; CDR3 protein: CASTRRGEETQYF; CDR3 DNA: TGTGCCAGTACCCGCCGGGGCGAAGAGACCCAGTACTTC
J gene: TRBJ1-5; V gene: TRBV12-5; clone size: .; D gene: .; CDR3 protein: CASGARGNQPQHF; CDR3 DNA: TGTGCTAGTGGGGCTCGGGGAAATCAGCCCCAGCATTTT
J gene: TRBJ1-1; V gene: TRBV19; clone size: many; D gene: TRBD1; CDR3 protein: CASRPVRTGIGNTEAFF; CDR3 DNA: TGTGCCAGTAGGCCCGTCCGGACAGGGATCGGGAACACTGAAGCTTTCTTT
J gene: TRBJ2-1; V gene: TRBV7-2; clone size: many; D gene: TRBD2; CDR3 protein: CASSLEGWRGAYNEQFF; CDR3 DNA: TGTGCCAGCAGCTTAGAGGGCTGGCGGGGGGCCTACAATGAGCAGTTCTTC
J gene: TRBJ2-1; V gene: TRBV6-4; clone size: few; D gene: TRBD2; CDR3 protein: CASTPSSGGDPVLNYNEQFF; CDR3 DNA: TGTGCCAGCACCCCGTCTAGCGGGGGCGACCCAGTTCTCAACTACAATGAGCAGTTCTTC
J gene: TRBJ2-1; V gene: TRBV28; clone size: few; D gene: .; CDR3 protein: CASSVVGGRYNEQFF; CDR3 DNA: TGTGCCAGCAGTGTGGTGGGTGGCCGTTACAATGAGCAGTTCTTC
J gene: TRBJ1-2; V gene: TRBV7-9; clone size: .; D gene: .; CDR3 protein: CASSFPGRHGYTF; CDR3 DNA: TGTGCCAGCAGCTTTCCGGGACGGCATGGCTACACCTTC
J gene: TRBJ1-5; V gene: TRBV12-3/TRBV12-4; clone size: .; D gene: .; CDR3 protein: CASSLYRSNQPQHF; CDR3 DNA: TGTGCCAGCAGTTTATACAGAAGCAATCAGCCCCAGCATTTT
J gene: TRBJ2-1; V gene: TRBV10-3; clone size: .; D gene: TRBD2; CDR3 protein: CAITRTSGGNNEQFF; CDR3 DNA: TGTGCCATCACTAGGACTAGCGGGGGGAACAATGAGCAGTTCTTC